This record concerns one T cell receptor (beta chain) sequence. Clones were sequenced by immunoSEQ multiplex PCR, and TCRdb holds only the in-frame ones, with some missing. The data contain around 510,000 clones, just over 75% of them seen just once; the ten biggest clones take up 12%. The data are from a study of shared clonotypes between healthy human individuals. Germline V lookup: CDR1 SEHNR, CDR2 FQNEAQ (reference sequence). V lost 5 bases to trimming and J lost 1 base, with 8 bases between them. The CDR3 is 13 amino acids. This clonotype originated in a woman aged 40 to 50 in good health. Some clones in this sample may be carry-over from other donors' samples. This chain joins TRBV7-9 and TRBJ1-1, with a tentative D call TRBD1 (5 bases). The specimen was PBMCs. The CDR3 nucleotides read TGTGCCAGCAGCGTAGACAGGAACACTGAAGCTTTCTTT. This encodes CASSVDRNTEAFF.